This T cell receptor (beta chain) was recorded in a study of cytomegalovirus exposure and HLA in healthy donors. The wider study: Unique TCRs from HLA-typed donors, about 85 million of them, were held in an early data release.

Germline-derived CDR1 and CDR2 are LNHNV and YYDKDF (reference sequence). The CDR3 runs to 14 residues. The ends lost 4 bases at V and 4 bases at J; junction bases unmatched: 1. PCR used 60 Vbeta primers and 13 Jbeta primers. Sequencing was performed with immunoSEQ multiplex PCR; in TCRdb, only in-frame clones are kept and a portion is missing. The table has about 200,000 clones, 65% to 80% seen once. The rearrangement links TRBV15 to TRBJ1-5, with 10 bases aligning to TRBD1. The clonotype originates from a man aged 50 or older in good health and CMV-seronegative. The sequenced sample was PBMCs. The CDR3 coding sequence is TGTGCCACCAGCAAGGACAGGGGGAATCAGCCCCAGCATTTT. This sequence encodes CATSKDRGNQPQHF.